The 16 T cell receptor beta chains reported below all come from one sample, sequenced in a study of T cell clonotyping in hematopoietic cell transplantation. The table came from immunoSEQ multiplex PCR; TCRdb's copy has only in-frame clones and leaves some out. The repertoire holds around 15,000 clones, with around 60% as singletons. The input for sequencing was PBMCs, taken 30 days after allogeneic stem cell transplant. The receptors come from a male patient aged 45-60 years who had an allogeneic stem cell transplant from an unrelated donor, so T cells may come from the graft donor. Some clones in this sample may be carry-over from other donors' samples.

Comments on this clone: One junction end disagrees with the germline gene, perhaps due to a read error. V usage is TRBV29-1 and J usage is TRBJ2-5; 10 nucleotides line up with TRBD1. CDR1 and CDR2 from the germline V gene are SQVTM and ANQGSEA. The CDR3 extends over 13 amino acids. For the CDR3, the DNA is TGCAGCGTCACGGGACAGGGGCGGGAGACCCAATACTTC. It is translated as CSVTGQGRETQYF.

The chain is built from TRBV6-6 and TRBJ2-1; D is uncertain. The CDR3 consists of 12 residues. CDR1 is MNHNY and CDR2 is SVGAGI in the germline V gene (reference sequence). Between the trimmed V and J ends, which lost 7 bases and 9 bases, there was a span of 13 bases. The CDR3 DNA reads TGTGCCAGCATCCAACCGCCGGGTGAGCAGTTCTTC. Translation gives CASIQPPGEQFF.

This chain joins TRBV28 and TRBJ2-3; D ambiguous. With 2 bases removed from V and 5 bases from J, the gap between germline ends came to 14 bases. Germline CDR1 is MDHEN and CDR2 is SYDVKM. This CDR3 spans 15 amino acids. The CDR3 here is CASSLAWGDQDTQYF. Written as DNA, the CDR3 is TGTGCCAGCAGTTTAGCTTGGGGTGATCAAGATACGCAGTATTTT.

This clone was picked up a small number of times. The chain combines TRBV6-5 with TRBJ2-5; D is unresolved. This CDR3 is built from 11 residues. Trimming removed 5 bases from V and 0 bases from J, with 1 base in between. Germline V CDR1 and CDR2: MNHEY, SVGAGI. Here the CDR3 reads CASSNQETQYF. For the CDR3, the DNA is TGTGCCAGCAGTAACCAAGAGACCCAGTACTTC.

This clone has a single count. The chain is built from TRBV29-1 and TRBJ1-2; D unresolved. Trimming took off 3 bases at V and 5 bases at J, with 13 bases between the two ends. Germline CDR1 and CDR2: SQVTM and ANQGSEA. CDR3 length equals 13 residues. CDR3 in amino acids: CSVDVRDYYGYTF. The DNA of the CDR3 is TGCAGCGTTGACGTCAGAGATTATTATGGCTACACCTTC.

This rearrangement joins TRBV7-3 to TRBJ2-3, with D unresolved. Trimming removed 4 bases at V and 0 bases at J, with 5 bases between. This CDR3 has 13 residues. Germline CDR1 SGHTA, CDR2 FQGTGA. The CDR3, as DNA: TGTGCCAGCAGCTCCCCTAGCACAGATACGCAGTATTTT. Protein product: CASSSPSTDTQYF.

This chain connects TRBV30 to TRBJ2-7; TRBD1 aligns across 7 bases. CDR3 length: 13 residues. Trimming removed 2 bases from V and 3 bases from J; junction bases left unmatched: 4. Germline V lookup: CDR1 GTSNPN, CDR2 SVGIG (reference sequence). The CDR3 loop reads CAWSLGGSYEQYF. The CDR3 DNA reads as TGTGCCTGGAGTCTAGGGGGCAGCTACGAGCAGTACTTC.

The V gene is TRBV29-1, the J gene TRBJ2-3, with no clear D. Germline CDR1 and CDR2: SQVTM and ANQGSEA. Trimming pared 6 bases from V and 1 base from J, leaving 8 bases between. There are 12 residues in the CDR3. In DNA form, the CDR3 reads TGCAGCGTGGACCCCGGCACAGATACGCAGTATTTT. It is translated as CSVDPGTDTQYF.

The rearrangement uses TRBV6-5 and TRBJ1-5, with a weak D call TRBD1 (5 bases). V lost 4 bases and J lost 4, with 17 bases in between. The CDR3 runs 16 residues. CDR1 and CDR2 from the germline V gene are MNHEY and SVGAGI. The CDR3 here is CASSSSPSGKNQPQHF. The CDR3 DNA follows: TGTGCCAGCAGTTCTAGCCCCTCAGGGAAAAATCAGCCCCAGCATTTT.

The chain links TRBV7-9 to TRBJ2-1; D possibly corresponds to TRBD1 (6 bases). This CDR3 comprises 14 residues. Trimming left V 5 bases short and J 4 bases short, with 12 bases between. Germline CDR1 reads SEHNR; CDR2 reads FQNEAQ (reference sequence). The CDR3 coding sequence is TGTGCCAGCAGCGAGGGACAAATGTACAATGAGCAGTTCTTC. It is translated as CASSEGQMYNEQFF.

This chain links TRBV5-8 with TRBJ1-5, with TRBD1 identical over 8 bases. Germline V gene data show CDR1 as SGHTS and CDR2 as YDEGEE. After removal of 2 bases from V and 6 bases from J, the junction contained 7 bases not matched to a gene. The CDR3 has 15 residues. This CDR3 reads CASSLQGDSGQPQHF. CDR3 nucleotides: TGTGCCAGCAGCTTACAGGGGGATTCGGGTCAGCCCCAGCATTTT.

V usage is TRBV29-1 and J usage is TRBJ1-1; D call uncertain. The CDR3 loop spans 12 amino acids. Deletions cut 6 bases from V and 3 bases from J, with 11 bases between. Germline assignment: CDR1 SQVTM and CDR2 ANQGSEA. Here the CDR3 reads CSVTSWDTEAFF. CDR3 bases: TGCAGCGTGACCAGCTGGGACACTGAAGCTTTCTTT.

V gene TRBV6-5 combines with J gene TRBJ2-5; D remains unclear. This CDR3 comprises 13 residues. From germline, CDR1 is MNHEY and CDR2 SVGAGI. Trimming shortened V by 4 bases and J by 2 bases, and 8 bases separated the two germline ends. CDR3 sequence: CASSSQPQETQYF. CDR3 nucleotide sequence: TGTGCCAGCAGTTCCCAACCTCAAGAGACCCAGTACTTC.

The CDR3: CASSSGRGNTEAFF. Written as DNA, the CDR3 is TGTGCCAGCAGTTCCGGCCGGGGGAACACTGAAGCTTTCTTT. The V call is TRBV28, the J call TRBJ1-1; D not certain. V dropped 4 bases and J dropped 1 base, with 10 bases sitting between them. The V gene's germline CDR1 is MDHEN and CDR2 SYDVKM. The CDR3 is 14 residues long.

The chain has TRBV14 and TRBJ1-1; tentatively, D is TRBD1 (6 bases). V was trimmed by 0 bases and J by 4 bases, leaving 9 bases between them. Germline values: CDR1 SGHDN, CDR2 FVKESK. The CDR3 sequence is 14 residues long. This chain's CDR3 is CASSQEDSSTEAFF. For the CDR3, the DNA is TGTGCCAGCAGCCAAGAGGACAGCTCCACTGAAGCTTTCTTT.

The J gene is TRBJ1-3, the V gene TRBV6-5, with D uncertain. V was trimmed by 4 bases and J by 8 bases, leaving 15 bases between them. The length of the CDR3 is 14 residues. CDR1 and CDR2 from the germline V gene are MNHEY and SVGAGI. CDR3 residues: CASSSRVVGDTIYF. Written as DNA, the CDR3 is TGTGCCAGCAGTTCCCGGGTCGTGGGAGACACCATATATTTT.